A selection of T cell receptor beta chains follows, all from one sample in a study of T cell changes during pregnancy in multiple sclerosis. Generated by immunoSEQ multiplex PCR, the TCRdb table keeps only in-frame clones and is missing some. The sample lists 40,000 to 45,000 clones; around 92% were seen once. Input material: peripheral blood. These receptors originate from a female donor with multiple sclerosis, enrolled in a pregnancy study. CDR3s include the opening cysteine and the closing phenylalanine or tryptophan. The order of the fields is J gene, V gene, CDR3 protein.

TRBJ2-1	TRBV6-5	CASSYRDGIYNEQFF
TRBJ2-5	TRBV27	CASSSLLALQETQYF
TRBJ1-3	TRBV11-3	CASSLQPASGNTIYF
TRBJ1-5	TRBV21-1	CASSIRTGGISNQPQHF
TRBJ2-1	TRBV4-3	CASSQDMGYNEQFF
TRBJ2-3	TRBV19	CASSYATGLDTQYF
TRBJ1-5	TRBV18	CASSPSALQPQHF
TRBJ2-5	TRBV25-1	CASSAGTGGEETQYF
TRBJ2-1	TRBV5-1	CASSYSGRSSYNEQFF
TRBJ2-3	TRBV2	CASYRDRGTDTQYF
TRBJ2-7	TRBV19	CASSIEEGPYEQYF
TRBJ2-1	TRBV2	CASRGLADYNEQFF
TRBJ1-3	TRBV28	CASSRPDRGTNTIYF
TRBJ2-2	TRBV9	CASSSRDLGGGELFF
TRBJ1-5	TRBV18	CASSPSGGLQPQHF
TRBJ1-5	TRBV5-1	CASSLEGDFYQPQHF
TRBJ2-4	TRBV28	CASSTRLDYDIQYF
TRBJ2-7	TRBV19	CARIGRQGGYEQYF